Here is one T cell receptor beta chain with its context. Antigen: not known. The method was immunoSEQ multiplex PCR; TCRdb's version includes in-frame clones alone and lacks a portion of them. The sample contains around 56,000 clones, about four fifths of which appear only once. The CDR3 spans 14 residues. V was pared by 0 bases and J by 2 bases, with 6 bases between. Germline CDR1 is KGHSH and CDR2 is LQKENI. The data were obtained in a study of OX40 agonist ivuxolimab in advanced cancers. Study-level background: Clinicians treated patients with ivuxolimab, an agonistic anti-OX40 (CD134) antibody. Aged about 20 to 85 with a mean of approximately 57 years, they were almost 85% male. Study-level results: Expanded peripheral T cells had an undetermined antigen specificity.

This receptor was obtained from an adult with an advanced solid tumor such as melanoma, head and neck, liver or kidney cancer. The material was CD4+ or CD8+ T cells sorted from blood, obtained in a trial of the OX40 agonist ivuxolimab. This chain connects TRBV18 to TRBJ2-3, with D unresolved. The CDR3 protein is CASSPPVNTDTQYF. For the CDR3, the DNA is TGTGCCAGCTCACCACCAGTTAACACAGATACGCAGTATTTT.